The 24 T cell receptor beta chains presented below share a single source sample, sequenced in a study of T cell responses to AZD1222 COVID-19 vaccine. TCRdb's copy holds only in-frame clones and misses some; the assay was immunoSEQ multiplex PCR. Here the sample spans 160,000 or so clones, roughly 90% being singletons. The sample consisted of peripheral blood, taken on day 0 of AZD1222 vaccination. Receptors were obtained from an adult in good health.

The chain joins TRBV19 to TRBJ1-5; 7 positions agree with TRBD1. Germline CDR1 and CDR2: LNHDA and SQIVND (reference sequence). J gave up 3 bases and V 9 bases, and 11 bases lay outside the gene matches. The CDR3 has 15 amino acids. The CDR3 spells CASTPDRATNQPQHF. The CDR3 DNA is TGTGCCAGCACGCCAGACAGGGCAACCAATCAGCCCCAGCATTTT.

The chain recombines TRBV7-8 with TRBJ2-7, with no clear D. The V gene's germline CDR1 is SGHVS and CDR2 FQNEAQ. The CDR3 has 15 residues. With 1 base removed from V and 2 bases from J, the gap between germline ends came to 12 bases. CDR3 sequence: CASSLVAVGTYEQYF. CDR3 coding DNA: TGTGCCAGCAGCTTAGTTGCGGTGGGTACCTACGAGCAGTACTTC.

The V call is TRBV15, the J call TRBJ2-3; 10 positions match TRBD2. Looked up from germline, CDR1 is LNHNV and CDR2 is YYDKDF (reference sequence). CDR3 length: 20 amino acids. Unmatched junction bases numbered 23, after V lost 5 bases and J lost 6 bases. The CDR3: CATSLPPAPGLAGASDTQYF. The CDR3, as DNA: TGTGCCACCAGCCTCCCCCCGGCCCCGGGCCTAGCGGGAGCGTCGGATACGCAGTATTTT.

The genes are TRBV6-2 or TRBV6-3 and TRBJ2-4; D is unclear. CDR1 MNHEY and CDR2 SVGEGT come from the germline V gene. Trimming cost V 0 bases and J 12 bases, with 12 bases left between them. The CDR3 sequence is 13 residues long. The CDR3 loop is CASSYSAPPGQYF. CDR3 bases: TGTGCCAGCAGTTACTCCGCGCCTCCGGGTCAGTACTTC.

The rearrangement links TRBV12-3 or TRBV12-4 to TRBJ1-1, with D unclear. The CDR3 sequence is 11 residues long. V gave up 4 bases and J gave up 6 bases, with 6 bases separating them. Here the CDR3 DNA reads TGTGCCAGCAGTTGGGCACCTGAAGCTTTCTTT. This gives the protein CASSWAPEAFF.

The chain employs TRBV6-5 and TRBJ2-7, with D possibly TRBD2 on 5 matching bases. The CDR3 totals 13 residues. Germline lookup yields CDR1 MNHEY and CDR2 SVGAGI. Trimming shortened V by 7 bases and J by 3 bases, and 13 bases separated the two germline ends. The CDR3 nucleotides are TGTGCCAGCACCCTAGGACGGGGCTACGAGCAGTACTTC. Amino acids: CASTLGRGYEQYF.

For the CDR3, the DNA is TGTGCCAGCAGCTTGGCGTTTACGGGGCCGAACACTGAAGCTTTCTTT. This gives the protein CASSLAFTGPNTEAFF. The rearrangement links TRBV5-6 to TRBJ1-1; D possibly corresponds to TRBD1 (5 bases). V was pared by 0 bases and J by 1 base, with 13 bases between. CDR1 is SGHDT and CDR2 is YYEEEE in the germline V gene. The CDR3 spans 16 residues.

The chain uses TRBV6-2 or TRBV6-3 and TRBJ2-7; D gene ambiguous. The CDR3 length is 11 residues. V lost 5 bases and J 7 bases, leaving 9 bases between the germline ends. The germline V gene has CDR1 MNHEY and CDR2 SVGEGT. The CDR3 is CASSTTREQYF. CDR3 in DNA: TGTGCCAGCAGTACGACCAGGGAGCAGTACTTC.

The chain is built from TRBV28 and TRBJ1-4; D may be TRBD1 (5 bases). V shed 3 bases and J shed 5 bases, with 13 bases lying between them. Germline V lookup: CDR1 MDHEN, CDR2 SYDVKM. This CDR3 has 15 amino acids. In DNA, the CDR3 is TGTGCCAGCAGTTTTGGGGCGCGGGCGAATGAAAAACTGTTTTTT. Protein product: CASSFGARANEKLFF.

V is TRBV28 and J is TRBJ1-4; a weak D match, TRBD1 (6 bases). This CDR3 has 12 residues. From germline, CDR1 is MDHEN and CDR2 SYDVKM. The ends were cut back, 2 bases at V and 10 bases at J, with 8 bases in the middle. The CDR3 nucleotides read TGTGCCAGCAGTTTAAAGGGGGTAAAACTGTTTTTT. Protein product: CASSLKGVKLFF.

The chain's CDR3 is CASSISGRTEAFF. The DNA of the CDR3 is TGTGCCAGTAGTATCTCGGGGAGGACTGAAGCTTTCTTT. J is TRBJ1-1 and V is TRBV19; D remains unclear. V lost 3 bases and J 5 bases, leaving 10 bases between the germline ends. CDR1 and CDR2 from the germline V gene are LNHDA and SQIVND (reference sequence). This CDR3 is 13 amino acids long.

This sequence joins TRBV6-7 and TRBJ1-6; TRBD1 aligns across 8 bases. TRBV6-7 is placed among ORFs of uncertain function. The CDR3 runs 17 residues. The trim removed 2 bases at V and 7 bases at J, leaving 10 bases unmatched. Here the CDR3 reads CASSYPNRTGRNSPLHF. The CDR3 DNA reads as TGTGCCAGCAGTTACCCCAATCGGACAGGGAGGAATTCACCCCTCCACTTT.

This CDR3 reads CAWNSGTFYNEQFF. CDR3 DNA: TGTGCCTGGAATTCTGGAACCTTCTACAATGAGCAGTTCTTC. The chain couples TRBV30 to TRBJ2-1; no reliable D call. CDR3 length: 14 amino acids. CDR1 GTSNPN and CDR2 SVGIG come from the germline V gene (reference sequence). V was cut by 4 bases and J by 3 bases, with 13 bases left in between.

This clone was detected a few times. V gene TRBV9 combines with J gene TRBJ2-3, with D possibly matching TRBD2 (5 bases). The germline CDR1 and CDR2 sequences are SGDLS and YYNGEE. This CDR3 has 15 residues. V was cut by 0 bases and J by 5 bases, with 13 bases left in between. CDR3 residues: CASSVGGELGDTQYF. DNA for the CDR3: TGTGCCAGCAGCGTAGGTGGGGAGTTGGGAGATACGCAGTATTTT.

This clone appeared once. This chain links TRBV5-6 with TRBJ2-1; 7 bases line up with TRBD2. There are 16 residues in the CDR3. Trimming cost V 0 bases and J 4 bases; bases outside gene matches: 7. Germline CDR1 is SGHDT and CDR2 is YYEEEE. CDR3 residues: CASSLAIGGRYNEQFF. The CDR3 DNA reads TGTGCCAGCAGCTTGGCCATCGGCGGGAGATACAATGAGCAGTTCTTC.

The sample holds one count of this clone. The chain recombines TRBV27 with TRBJ2-3; a possible D gene is TRBD1 (6 bases). CDR3 length equals 14 residues. The germline V gene has CDR1 MNHEY and CDR2 SMNVEV (reference sequence). V was cut by 6 bases and J by 2 bases, with 12 bases left in between. The CDR3 bases are TGTGCCAGCAGACGACAGGCCTACACAGATACGCAGTATTTT. Its translation is CASRRQAYTDTQYF.

This chain uses TRBV30 with TRBJ1-1; D call uncertain. The germline V and J ends were trimmed by 3 bases and 8 bases, with 16 bases remaining between them. Per germline, CDR1 GTSNPN and CDR2 SVGIG (reference sequence). The CDR3 contains 13 residues. In DNA, the CDR3 is TGTGCCTGGAGATCCTCGGACCGAGGGGAAGCTTTCTTT. Translated: CAWRSSDRGEAFF.

The chain carries TRBV6-2 or TRBV6-3 and TRBJ2-1; no reliable D call. This CDR3 region has 12 residues. The germline CDR1 and CDR2 sequences are MNHEY and SVGEGT. V was pared by 5 bases and J by 2 bases, with 4 bases between. The CDR3 reads CASSEAYNEQFF. CDR3 bases: TGTGCCAGCAGTGAGGCCTACAATGAGCAGTTCTTC.

The chain uses TRBV6-1 and TRBJ2-4; D not certain. Trimming stripped 4 bases from V and 0 bases from J, with 13 bases between. There are 16 residues in the CDR3. Per the germline V gene, CDR1 is MNHNS and CDR2 is SASEGT. The CDR3 DNA is TGTGCCAGCAGTGTACAGCCTAGTATAGCCAAAAACATTCAGTACTTC. Its translation: CASSVQPSIAKNIQYF.

This clone was detected a few times. In DNA form, the CDR3 reads TGTGCCAGCAGCTTGGGGGGAGGAAAGGAAAAACTGTTTTTT. This sequence encodes CASSLGGGKEKLFF. This rearrangement joins TRBV7-2 to TRBJ1-4; maybe TRBD1 (5 bases). The CDR3 has 14 amino acids. V was clipped by 3 bases and J by 8 bases, with 13 bases between them. In germline, CDR1 is SGHTA, CDR2 FQGNSA. The entire variable domain, with the rest obtained from reference TRBV7-2 and TRBJ1-4, is as follows: GAGVSQSPSNKVTEKGKDVELRCDPISGHTALYWYRQSLGQGLEFLIYFQGNSAPDKSGLPSDRFSAERTGGSVSTLTIQRTQQEDSAVYLCASSLGGGKEKLFFGSGTQLSVL.

This CDR3 reads CASSRTGTVFHQNEKLFF. CDR3 coding DNA: TGTGCCAGCAGCAGGACCGGGACAGTTTTCCATCAGAATGAAAAACTGTTTTTT. The chain has TRBV27 and TRBJ1-4; TRBD1 matches at 7 bases. The CDR3 is made up of 18 amino acids. Germline lookup yields CDR1 MNHEY and CDR2 SMNVEV (reference sequence). After removal of 6 bases from V and 5 bases from J, the junction contained 18 bases not matched to a gene.

This clone is a singleton in its sample. The genes are TRBV3-1 (or the pseudogene TRBV3-2) and TRBJ1-6, with no clear D. V was shortened by 1 base and J by 2 bases, with 6 bases between the two germline ends. This CDR3 region has 15 residues. The germline gives CDR1 LGHDT, CDR2 YNNKEL (reference sequence). CDR3 nucleotides: TGTGCCAGCAGCCAAGGAGGAACCTATAATTCACCCCTCCACTTT. Translation: CASSQGGTYNSPLHF.

This chain links TRBV11-2 with TRBJ1-3, with 12 bases matching TRBD1. There are 15 residues in the CDR3. Germline values: CDR1 SGHAT, CDR2 FQNNGV. V lost 5 bases, J lost 8 bases, and 7 bases stayed unmatched. The CDR3 DNA follows: TGTGCCAGCAGCCCGGGGACAGGGGGCACGGACACCATATATTTT. Translated, it gives CASSPGTGGTDTIYF.

The CDR3 DNA reads TGTGCCAGCACCCCACGGGCAAGCCAGCCCCAGCATTTT. Encoded protein: CASTPRASQPQHF. This chain joins TRBV28 and TRBJ1-5; D remains unclear. The CDR3 totals 13 residues. CDR1 MDHEN and CDR2 SYDVKM come from the germline V gene. V shed 7 bases and J shed 7 bases, with 14 bases lying between them.